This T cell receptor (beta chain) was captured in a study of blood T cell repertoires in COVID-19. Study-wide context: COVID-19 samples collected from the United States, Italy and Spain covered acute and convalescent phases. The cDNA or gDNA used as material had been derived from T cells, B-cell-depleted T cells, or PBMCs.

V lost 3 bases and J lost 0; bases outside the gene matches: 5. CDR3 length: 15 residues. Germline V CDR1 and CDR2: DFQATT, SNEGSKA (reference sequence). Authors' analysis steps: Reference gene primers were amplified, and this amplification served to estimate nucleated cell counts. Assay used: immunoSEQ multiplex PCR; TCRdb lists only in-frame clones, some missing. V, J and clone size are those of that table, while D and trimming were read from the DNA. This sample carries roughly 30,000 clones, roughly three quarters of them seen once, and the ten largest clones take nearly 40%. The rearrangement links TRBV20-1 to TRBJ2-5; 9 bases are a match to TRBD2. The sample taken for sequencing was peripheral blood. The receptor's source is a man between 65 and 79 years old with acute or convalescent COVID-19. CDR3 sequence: CSASWASGDQETQYF. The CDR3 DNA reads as TGCAGTGCTAGTTGGGCTAGCGGGGACCAAGAGACCCAGTACTTC.